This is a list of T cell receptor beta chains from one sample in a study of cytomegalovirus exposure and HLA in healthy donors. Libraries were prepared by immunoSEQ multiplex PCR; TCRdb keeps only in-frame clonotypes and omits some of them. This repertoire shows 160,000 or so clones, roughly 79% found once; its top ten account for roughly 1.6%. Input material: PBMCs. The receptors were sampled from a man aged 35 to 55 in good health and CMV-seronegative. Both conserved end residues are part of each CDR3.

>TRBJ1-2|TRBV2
CASSENRGEYYGYTF
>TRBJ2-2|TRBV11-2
CASEGGGGTGELFF
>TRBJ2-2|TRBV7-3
CASSLGREAGELFF
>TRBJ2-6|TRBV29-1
CSVGRGTSSGANVLTF
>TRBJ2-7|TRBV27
CASSFSGSGEQYF
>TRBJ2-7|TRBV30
CAWSLTATGYEQYF
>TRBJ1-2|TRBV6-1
CASSGWTGFEGYTF
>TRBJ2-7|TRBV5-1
CASSLNGIYYEQYF
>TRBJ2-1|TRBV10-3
CAISDLGTGDVIYNEQFF
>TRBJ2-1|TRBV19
CASSNPDSSYNEQFF
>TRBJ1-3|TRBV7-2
CASSDTGPSGNTIYF
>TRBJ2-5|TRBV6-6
CASSYSNTELFQYF